This record concerns one T cell receptor beta chain sequence. Its antigen is not known. This CDR3 is built from 15 residues. V was cut by 1 base and J by 2 bases, with 9 bases left in between. The germline CDR1 and CDR2 sequences are MNHEY and SVGAGI. These data come from a study of cytomegalovirus exposure and HLA in healthy donors. The wider study: Drawn from HLA-typed donors, around 85 million unique TCRs were held in an early data release. Findings and limits, study-wide: Cytomegalovirus status was reportedly diagnosed by the classifier with high sensitivity and specificity.

Both 60 Vbeta primers and 13 Jbeta primers went into the PCR. In the authors' methods: An analysis that came later counted some 80 million unique TCR beta chains, approximately 9.9 million shared. Repertoires were generated with immunoSEQ multiplex PCR, while TCRdb's copy carries only in-frame clones and drops some. V and J calls and clone size are copied from that table; D and trimming were computed from the DNA. The data hold over 100,000 clones, with roughly 70% observed a single time. The rearrangement uses TRBV6-5 and TRBJ1-3; D not resolved. The receptor was derived from a woman between 40 and 50 years old in good health and CMV-seropositive. Source material: PBMCs. Written as DNA, the CDR3 is TGTGCCAGCAGTTACTACAGACCCCCTGGAAACACCATATATTTT. Translating it yields CASSYYRPPGNTIYF.